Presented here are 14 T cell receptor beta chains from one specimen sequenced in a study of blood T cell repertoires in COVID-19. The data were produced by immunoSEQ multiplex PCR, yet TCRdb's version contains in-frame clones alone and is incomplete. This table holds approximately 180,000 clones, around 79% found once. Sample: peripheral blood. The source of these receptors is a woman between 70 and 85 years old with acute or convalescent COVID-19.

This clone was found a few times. The CDR3: CASSPGLAGSNTGELFF. As DNA, the CDR3 is TGTGCCAGCTCACCGGGACTAGCGGGATCGAACACCGGGGAGCTGTTTTTT. The chain employs TRBV18 and TRBJ2-2; 13 nucleotides line up with TRBD2. The CDR3 sequence is 17 residues long. With 3 bases clipped from V and 0 bases from J, the junction kept 1 base outside the gene matches. Germline CDR1 is KGHSH and CDR2 is LQKENI.

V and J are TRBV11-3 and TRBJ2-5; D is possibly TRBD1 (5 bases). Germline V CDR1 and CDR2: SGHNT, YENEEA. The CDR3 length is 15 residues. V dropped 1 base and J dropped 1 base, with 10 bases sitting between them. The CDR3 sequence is CASSLGPGPQETQYF. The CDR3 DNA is TGTGCCAGCAGCTTAGGGCCAGGGCCCCAAGAGACCCAGTACTTC.

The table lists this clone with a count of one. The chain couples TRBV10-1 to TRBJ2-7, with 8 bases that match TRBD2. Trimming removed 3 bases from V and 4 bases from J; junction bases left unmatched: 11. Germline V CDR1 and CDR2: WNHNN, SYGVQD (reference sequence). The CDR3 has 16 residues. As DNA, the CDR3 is TGCGCCAGCAGTGACGGGGATATGCGGGAGGCATACGAGCAGTACTTC. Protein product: CASSDGDMREAYEQYF.

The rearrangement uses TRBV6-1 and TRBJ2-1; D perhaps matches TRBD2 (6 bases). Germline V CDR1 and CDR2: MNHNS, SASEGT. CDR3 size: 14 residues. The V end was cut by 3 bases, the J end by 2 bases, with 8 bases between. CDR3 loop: CASSDSSAYNEQFF. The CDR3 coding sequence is TGTGCCAGCAGTGATTCTAGCGCCTACAATGAGCAGTTCTTC.

The CDR3 here is CASSLYRGRSEAFF. DNA of the CDR3: TGCGCCAGCAGCTTGTACAGGGGGAGGAGTGAAGCTTTCTTT. The J gene is TRBJ1-1, the V gene TRBV5-1; 8 bases are shared with TRBD1. The CDR3 totals 14 residues. Per germline, CDR1 SGHRS and CDR2 YFSETQ. After removal of 1 base from V and 7 bases from J, the junction contained 6 bases not matched to a gene.

The chain's CDR3 is CAWSVQSEAGELFF. The CDR3, as DNA: TGTGCCTGGAGTGTACAATCTGAGGCCGGGGAGCTGTTTTTT. V and J are TRBV30 and TRBJ2-2; D gene unclear. This CDR3 is built from 14 residues. Germline lookup yields CDR1 GTSNPN and CDR2 SVGIG (reference sequence). Trimming took off 0 bases at V and 6 bases at J, with 11 bases between the two ends.

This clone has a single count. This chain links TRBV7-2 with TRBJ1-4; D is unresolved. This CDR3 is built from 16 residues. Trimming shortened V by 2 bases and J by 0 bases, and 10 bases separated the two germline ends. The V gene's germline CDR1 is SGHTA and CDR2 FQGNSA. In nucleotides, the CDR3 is TGTGCCAGCAGCTTATTGCCGGAGACAACTAATGAAAAACTGTTTTTT. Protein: CASSLLPETTNEKLFF. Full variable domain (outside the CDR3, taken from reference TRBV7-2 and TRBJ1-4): GAGVSQSPSNKVTEKGKDVELRCDPISGHTALYWYRQSLGQGLEFLIYFQGNSAPDKSGLPSDRFSAERTGGSVSTLTIQRTQQEDSAVYLCASSLLPETTNEKLFFGSGTQLSVL.

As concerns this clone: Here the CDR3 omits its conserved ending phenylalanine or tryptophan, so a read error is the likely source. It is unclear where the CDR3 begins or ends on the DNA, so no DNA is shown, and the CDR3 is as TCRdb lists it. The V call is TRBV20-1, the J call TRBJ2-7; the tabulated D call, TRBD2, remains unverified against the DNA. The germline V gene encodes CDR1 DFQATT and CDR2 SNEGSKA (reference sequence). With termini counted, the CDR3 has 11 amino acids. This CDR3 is CSARVAGEHRL.

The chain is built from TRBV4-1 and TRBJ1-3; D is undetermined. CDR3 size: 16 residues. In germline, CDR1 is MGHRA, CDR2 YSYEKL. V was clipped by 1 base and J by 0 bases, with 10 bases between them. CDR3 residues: CASSQGLPNSGNTIYF. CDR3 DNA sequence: TGCGCCAGCAGCCAAGGGCTTCCGAACTCTGGAAACACCATATATTTT.

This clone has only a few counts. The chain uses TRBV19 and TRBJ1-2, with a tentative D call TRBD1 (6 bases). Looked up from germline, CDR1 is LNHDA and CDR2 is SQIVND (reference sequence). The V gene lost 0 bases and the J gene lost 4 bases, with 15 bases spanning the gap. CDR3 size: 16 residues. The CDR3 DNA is TGTGCCAGTAGTATAGATGGTTTATTAGGGGGCTATGGCTACACCTTC. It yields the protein CASSIDGLLGGYGYTF. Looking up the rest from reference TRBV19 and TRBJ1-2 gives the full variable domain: DGGITQSPKYLFRKEGQNVTLSCEQNLNHDAMYWYRQDPGQGLRLIYYSQIVNDFQKGDIAEGYSVSREKKESFPLTVTSAQKNPTAFYLCASSIDGLLGGYGYTFGSGTRLTVV.

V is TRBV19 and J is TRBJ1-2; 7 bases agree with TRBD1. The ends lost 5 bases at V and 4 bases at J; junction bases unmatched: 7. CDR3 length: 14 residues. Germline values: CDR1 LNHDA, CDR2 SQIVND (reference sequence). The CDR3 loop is CASSVYRDSYGYTF. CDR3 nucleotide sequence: TGTGCCAGTAGTGTCTACCGGGACAGCTATGGCTACACCTTC.

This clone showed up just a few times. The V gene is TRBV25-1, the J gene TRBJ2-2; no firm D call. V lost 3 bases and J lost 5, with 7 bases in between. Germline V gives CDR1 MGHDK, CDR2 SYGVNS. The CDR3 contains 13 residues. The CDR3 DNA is TGTGCCAGCAGTGAGCGGCTTACCGGGGAGCTGTTTTTT. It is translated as CASSERLTGELFF.

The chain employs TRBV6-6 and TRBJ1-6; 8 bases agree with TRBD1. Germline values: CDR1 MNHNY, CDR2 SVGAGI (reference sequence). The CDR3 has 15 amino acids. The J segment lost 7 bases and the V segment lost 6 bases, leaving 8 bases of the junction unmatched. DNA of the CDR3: TGTGCCAGCAGGACACGGGGGACAGGCAATTCACCCCTCCACTTT. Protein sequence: CASRTRGTGNSPLHF.

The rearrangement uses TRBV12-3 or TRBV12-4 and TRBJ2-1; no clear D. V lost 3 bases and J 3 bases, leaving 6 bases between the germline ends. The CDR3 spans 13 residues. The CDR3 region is CASSFQDYNEQFF. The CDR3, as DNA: TGTGCCAGCAGTTTTCAGGACTACAATGAGCAGTTCTTC.